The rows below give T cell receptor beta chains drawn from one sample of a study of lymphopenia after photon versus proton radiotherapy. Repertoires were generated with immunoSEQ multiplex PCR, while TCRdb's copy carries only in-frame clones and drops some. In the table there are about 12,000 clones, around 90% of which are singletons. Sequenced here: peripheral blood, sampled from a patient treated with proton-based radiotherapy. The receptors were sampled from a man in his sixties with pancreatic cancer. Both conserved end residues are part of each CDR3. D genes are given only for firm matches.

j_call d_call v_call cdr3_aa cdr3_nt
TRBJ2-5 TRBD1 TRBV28 CASNTIRDRGRETQYF TGTGCCAGTAACACGATCCGGGACAGGGGGAGGGAGACCCAGTACTTC
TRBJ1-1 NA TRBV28 CASSPRRGTEAFF TGTGCCAGCAGTCCCCGGAGAGGCACTGAAGCTTTCTTT
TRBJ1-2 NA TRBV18 CASSPGQTRGGYTF TGTGCCAGCTCACCCGGTCAGACCCGTGGGGGCTACACCTTC
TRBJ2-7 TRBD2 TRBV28 CASSQRLAGYYEQYF TGTGCCAGCAGTCAAAGACTAGCGGGATACTACGAGCAGTACTTC
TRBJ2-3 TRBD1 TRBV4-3 CASSPTDRGQTLTDTQYF TGCGCCAGCAGCCCGACCGACAGGGGGCAAACCTTAACAGATACGCAGTATTTT
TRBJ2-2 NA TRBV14 CASSQDPAVAGELFF TGTGCCAGCAGCCAAGATCCGGCCGTCGCCGGGGAGCTGTTTTTT
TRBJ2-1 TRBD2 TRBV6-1 CASSRLADSYNEQFF TGTGCCAGCAGTAGACTAGCGGATTCCTACAATGAGCAGTTCTTC
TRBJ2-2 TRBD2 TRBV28 CASSLLAGGTGELFF TGTGCCAGCAGTTTACTAGCGGGAGGGACCGGGGAGCTGTTTTTT
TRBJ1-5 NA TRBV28 CASSLIVGNQPQHF TGTGCCAGCAGTTTAATCGTTGGAAATCAGCCCCAGCATTTT
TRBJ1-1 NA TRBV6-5 CASSYSLTGNTEAFF TGTGCCAGCAGTTACAGTTTGACAGGCAACACTGAAGCTTTCTTT
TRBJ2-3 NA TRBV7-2 CASSLVGSGLRSTDTQYF TGTGCCAGCAGCTTAGTAGGTTCCGGCTTACGGAGCACAGATACGCAGTATTTT
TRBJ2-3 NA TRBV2 CASRRTDTQYF TGTGCCAGCAGGAGAACAGATACGCAGTATTTT
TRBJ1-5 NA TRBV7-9 CASTPFGSNQPQHF TGTGCCAGCACCCCCTTCGGTAGCAATCAGCCCCAGCATTTT